A selection of T cell receptor beta chains follows, all from one sample in a study of control samples from healthy donors and cancer patients. TCRdb's table, derived via immunoSEQ multiplex PCR, lists solely in-frame clones and lacks some. The sample lists approximately 84,000 clones, more than 75% occurring once. Sequencing used blood. The receptors were sampled from a woman aged 60 to 75 in good health. Both conserved end residues are part of each CDR3.

v_call cdr3_aa
TRBV6-1 CASREGGGTEAFF
TRBV27 CASSLRTGVYGYTF
TRBV6-1 CASSDGVKASYEQYF
TRBV14 CASSQDTGVGSPLHF
TRBV5-1 CASSLDGLRETQYF
TRBV7-9 CAGESIEETQYF
TRBV6-5 CASSSKGYTGELFF
TRBV5-1 CASSPSARLNTGELFF
TRBV14 CASSQGELIYNEQFF
TRBV28 CASKGQGNYGYTF
TRBV21-1 CASSPGPGSPLHF
TRBV12-2 CASRPLAVSGSLRPYNEQFF
TRBV11-2 CASSLDMNEQYF
TRBV11-3 CASSLGQDTEAFF
TRBV5-4 CASSVNAGQGADGYTF
TRBV5-1 CASSLSQGLETQYF
TRBV19 CASKLAGGAYNEQFF
TRBV7-9 CASSLEAGMDTQYF
TRBV11-2 CASSLGGFEAFF
TRBV5-8 CASSSGQGMYGYTF
TRBV7-6 CASSFQTSGDTQYF
TRBV7-2 CASSEDPWSSYEQYF
TRBV12-3/TRBV12-4 CASSLGPTGELFF
TRBV10-1 CASSLAVYNEQFF
TRBV7-2 CASSLALGSDTQYF
TRBV29-1 CSGWDRAGAFF
TRBV7-9 CASSSDGTGAYEQYF
TRBV6-5 CASSTSRESNQPQHF
TRBV27 CASSKGGSYNSPLHF
TRBV5-8 CASTIRTGSNEQFF
TRBV18 CASSPTGQEGVGYTF
TRBV6-5 CASGRSGTEAFF
TRBV3-1/TRBV3-2 CASLHLAGGPGPDTQYF
TRBV29-1 CSVWTSAYNEQFF
TRBV5-1 CASSLGSVDYGYTF
TRBV29-1 CSVDRPGQGNTEAFF